The clone carrying this TCR beta chain was detected a few times. Its target is not known. This specimen belongs to a study of early T cells in non-severe SARS-CoV-2 infection. There are 13 residues in the CDR3. The ends were cut back, 0 bases at V and 6 bases at J, with 6 bases in the middle. Germline V gene data show CDR1 as LNHDA and CDR2 as SQIVND (reference sequence). Individual cDNA molecules received unique molecular identifiers during library preparation. TCRdb re-analysed the 5' RACE reads in MiXCR, keeping a single row per CDR3 protein. This table has about 79,000 distinct CDR3 sequences, approximately 13% appearing once. Broader study findings: Database matching using VDJdb favored anti-spike CD8 responses, with private and CD4 specificities left missing.

Sequences were obtained from whole blood. This clonotype originated in an adult who was a healthcare worker with PCR-confirmed SARS-CoV-2 infection or an uninfected control (not recorded which). The chain uses TRBV19 and TRBJ2-1; D remains unclear. The CDR3 spells CASSIDGFNEQFF. The CDR3 bases are TGTGCCAGTAGTATAGATGGTTTCAATGAGCAGTTCTTC. Full variable domain (outside the CDR3, taken from reference TRBV19 and TRBJ2-1): DGGITQSPKYLFRKEGQNVTLSCEQNLNHDAMYWYRQDPGQGLRLIYYSQIVNDFQKGDIAEGYSVSREKKESFPLTVTSAQKNPTAFYLCASSIDGFNEQFFGPGTRLTVL.